This T cell receptor beta chain comes out of a study of metastatic and nonmetastatic thyroid tumors. MiXCR was used by TCRdb to re-call the PCR reads. In the table there are roughly 48,000 clones, approximately 17% of which are singletons. At least ten counts were recorded for this clone. The entire patient cohort was treatment-naive prior to thyroid surgery. This TCR was sampled from a female donor with papillary thyroid cancer or a benign thyroid nodule (not recorded which). Some clones in this sample may be carry-over from other donors' samples. What was sequenced was blood.

The CDR3 region is CASSLTSGTHNEQFF. The CDR3 nucleotides read TGTGCCAGCAGCTTAACCAGCGGGACGCACAATGAGCAGTTCTTC. The genes are TRBV7-3 and TRBJ2-1, with 7 bases aligning to TRBD2. Germline V CDR1 and CDR2: SGHTA, FQGTGA. V lost 0 bases to trimming and J lost 5 bases; unmatched junction nucleotides: 4. The CDR3 is 15 residues long.